Presented here are 6 T cell receptor beta chains from one specimen sequenced in a study of technical replicates of blood from four donors. Sequenced by immunoSEQ multiplex PCR; TCRdb stores in-frame clones only, minus some. The sample comprises about 62,000 clones, around nine tenths of which are singletons, and more than 4% rests with the top ten. The sequencing sample was made of PBMCs. The source is a human donor in good health. Some clones in this sample may be carry-over from other donors' samples.

The chain is built from TRBV5-1 and TRBJ1-1, with 7 bases that match TRBD1. Germline-derived CDR1 and CDR2 are SGHRS and YFSETQ. J lost 1 base, V lost 3 bases, and 3 bases had no gene match. CDR3 length: 14 residues. CDR3 sequence reads: CASSSGTANTEAFF. As DNA, the CDR3 is TGCGCCAGCAGCTCTGGGACAGCGAACACTGAAGCTTTCTTT.

This chain joins TRBV7-3 and TRBJ2-3; 7 nucleotides align to TRBD1. The CDR3 has 12 residues. Trimming removed 2 bases from V and 13 bases from J; junction bases left unmatched: 6. Per germline, CDR1 SGHTA and CDR2 FQGTGA. CDR3 sequence reads: CASSLEGQRKYF. CDR3 DNA: TGTGCCAGCAGCTTAGAGGGACAGAGAAAGTATTTT.

The chain uses TRBV5-4 and TRBJ2-3; maybe TRBD2 (7 bases). The CDR3 is made up of 16 amino acids. Germline CDR1 reads SGHNT; CDR2 reads YYREEE (reference sequence). Deletions cut 5 bases from V and 1 base from J, with 17 bases between. CDR3 residues: CASRVGGLAGTDTQYF. The CDR3 DNA follows: TGTGCCAGCAGAGTTGGGGGGCTAGCGGGCACAGATACGCAGTATTTT.

This chain uses TRBV7-9 with TRBJ2-2; TRBD2 matches 9 bases. Germline lookup yields CDR1 SEHNR and CDR2 FQNEAQ (reference sequence). V lost 5 bases and J lost 8; bases outside the gene matches: 6. This CDR3 comprises 14 residues. The CDR3 is CASSPGLASGELFF. DNA for the CDR3: TGTGCCAGCAGCCCCGGACTAGCGTCGGGGGAGCTGTTTTTT.

The rearrangement joins TRBV5-4 to TRBJ2-3; 13 nucleotides match TRBD2. The CDR3 is 16 amino acids. The V and J ends lost 4 bases and 4 bases, in that order; junction bases with no gene match: 6. CDR1 is SGHNT, CDR2 YYREEE, per germline (reference sequence). CDR3 protein: CASSRTSGGLADTQYF. In DNA form, the CDR3 reads TGTGCCAGCAGCCGGACTAGCGGGGGATTAGCAGATACGCAGTATTTT. Using reference TRBV5-4 and TRBJ2-3 for the parts outside the CDR3, the full variable domain is ETGVTQSPTHLIKTRGQQVTLRCSSQSGHNTVSWYQQALGQGPQFIFQYYREEENGRGNFPPRFSGLQFPNYSSELNVNALELDDSALYLCASSRTSGGLADTQYFGPGTRLTVL.

This sequence joins TRBV5-8 and TRBJ2-1, with D possibly matching TRBD2 (6 bases). Germline assignment: CDR1 SGHTS and CDR2 YDEGEE. The ends were cut back, 0 bases at V and 8 bases at J, with 15 bases in the middle. The CDR3 is 15 amino acids. The CDR3 DNA follows: TGTGCCAGCAGCTTGGGGGGGAGTTCGGGGGATGAGCAGTTCTTC. This sequence encodes CASSLGGSSGDEQFF.